The clone carrying this TCR beta chain has only a few counts. What it recognizes is unknown. This record comes from a study of response to subunit inactivated influenza vaccine. From the RT-PCR reads, TCRdb called clonotypes with MiXCR, one entry per CDR3 protein. The repertoire consists of 450,000 to 500,000 distinct CDR3 sequences, with 11% occurring once and the leading ten covering 10% to 15%. V gave up 5 bases and J gave up 2 bases, with 7 bases separating them. This CDR3 has 13 amino acids. CDR1 is KGHDR, CDR2 SFDVKD, per germline. Study-level findings and limits: Each seasonal influenza vaccination, the authors suggested, recruits few new T cells.

This chain connects TRBV24-1 to TRBJ2-3; D unresolved. This sample comprised PBMCs from blood, obtained 45 days after vaccination. The source of this sequence is a middle-aged man who received an inactivated influenza vaccine. CDR3 loop: CATSVADTDTQYF. DNA for the CDR3: TGTGCCACCAGTGTGGCAGACACAGATACGCAGTATTTT.